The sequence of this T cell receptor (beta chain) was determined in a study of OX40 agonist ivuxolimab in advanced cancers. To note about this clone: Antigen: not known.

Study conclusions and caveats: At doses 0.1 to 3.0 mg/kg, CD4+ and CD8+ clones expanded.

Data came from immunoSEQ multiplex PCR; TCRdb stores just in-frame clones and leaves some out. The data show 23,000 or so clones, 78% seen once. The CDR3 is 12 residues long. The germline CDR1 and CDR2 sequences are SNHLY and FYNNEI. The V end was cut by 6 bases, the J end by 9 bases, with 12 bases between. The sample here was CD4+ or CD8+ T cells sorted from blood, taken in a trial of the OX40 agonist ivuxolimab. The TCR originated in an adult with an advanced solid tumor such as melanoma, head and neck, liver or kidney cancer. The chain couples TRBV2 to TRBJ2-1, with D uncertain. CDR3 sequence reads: CASRAELLEQFF. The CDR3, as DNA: TGTGCCAGCAGGGCGGAGCTGCTTGAGCAGTTCTTC.